These 9 T cell receptor beta chains were sequenced from one sample in a study of cytomegalovirus exposure and HLA in healthy donors. The protocol was immunoSEQ multiplex PCR, while the TCRdb copy is restricted to in-frame clones and leaves out a portion. This table holds around 52,000 clones, roughly 93% found once. The sequencing input was PBMCs. Receptors originate from a woman aged 18 to 35 in good health and CMV-seronegative.

The chain couples TRBV6-4 to TRBJ2-2; D gene unclear. CDR1 and CDR2 (germline): MRHNA, SNTAGT. The ends were cut back, 6 bases at V and 5 bases at J, with 16 bases in the middle. The CDR3 has 15 residues. CDR3 coding DNA: TGTGCCAGCAGGACTGGCCAAACGGATACCGGGGAGCTGTTTTTT. It translates to CASRTGQTDTGELFF.

The chain combines TRBV29-1 with TRBJ2-2, with TRBD1 as a possible D gene (6 bases). The length of the CDR3 is 14 residues. V lost 4 bases, J lost 4 bases, and 13 bases lay in between. Germline CDR1 is SQVTM and CDR2 is ANQGSEA. CDR3 coding DNA: TGCAGCGTTGTCACAGGGAGCTTCACCGGGGAGCTGTTTTTT. It translates to CSVVTGSFTGELFF.

V usage is TRBV29-1 and J usage is TRBJ1-2; D might be TRBD1 (5 bases). Germline V CDR1 and CDR2: SQVTM, ANQGSEA. Trimming left V 3 bases short and J 2 bases short, with 13 bases between. This CDR3 has 14 amino acids. The CDR3 DNA sequence: TGCAGCGTTGATGGAGGGGAATTCAACTATGGCTACACCTTC. Translated, it gives CSVDGGEFNYGYTF.

The V and J genes are TRBV4-3 and TRBJ2-2; the match to TRBD2 covers 8 bases. CDR1 LGHNA and CDR2 YSLEER come from the germline V gene. This CDR3 region has 18 residues. Trimming cost V 3 bases and J 4 bases; bases outside gene matches: 13. Here the CDR3 reads CASSHLIPGGPSTGELFF. The DNA for the CDR3 is TGCGCCAGCAGCCATCTGATACCGGGGGGGCCGAGCACCGGGGAGCTGTTTTTT.

The chain links TRBV5-3 to TRBJ2-5; 11 nucleotides align to TRBD2. TRBV5-3 is labeled an ORF, and its function is uncertain. The CDR3 loop spans 15 amino acids. V lost 4 bases and J lost 6; bases outside the gene matches: 8. The CDR3 spells CARSPPLAGVQTQYF. In DNA form, the CDR3 reads TGTGCCAGAAGCCCCCCACTAGCGGGAGTACAGACCCAGTACTTC.

This clone was observed once. The chain combines TRBV5-1 with TRBJ2-5; 9 bases match TRBD1. The CDR3 is 18 residues long. V lost 0 bases and J lost 1; bases outside the gene matches: 10. Germline CDR1 is SGHRS and CDR2 is YFSETQ. The CDR3 here is CASSLAGQGVGGQETQYF. The CDR3 region has the DNA TGCGCCAGCAGCTTGGCGGGACAGGGTGTGGGAGGCCAAGAGACCCAGTACTTC.

The chain links TRBV6-6 to TRBJ1-5; 8 bases map to TRBD1. The CDR3 is 16 amino acids. The V and J ends lost 7 bases and 6 bases, in that order; junction bases with no gene match: 14. Germline V gene sequence: CDR1 MNHNY, CDR2 SVGAGI (reference sequence). DNA of the CDR3: TGTGCCAGCACCCAAGGCCAGGGGGCTCAGAGTCAGCCCCAGCATTTT. This sequence encodes CASTQGQGAQSQPQHF.

This rearrangement joins TRBV7-9 to TRBJ1-1, with 9 positions matching TRBD1. The V gene end was trimmed by 7 bases and the J gene end by 4 bases; junction bases not matched to a gene: 16. The CDR3 loop spans 17 amino acids. The germline V gene encodes CDR1 SEHNR and CDR2 FQNEAQ (reference sequence). CDR3 protein: CASTAQGALMSTTEAFF. In DNA, the CDR3 is TGTGCCAGCACCGCACAGGGGGCCCTGATGTCCACCACTGAAGCTTTCTTT.

This sequence joins TRBV2 and TRBJ2-7; 7 nucleotides line up with TRBD1. The V segment lost 6 bases and the J segment 0 bases; nucleotides outside the gene matches: 8. CDR1 and CDR2 from the germline V gene are SNHLY and FYNNEI. The CDR3 is 15 amino acids. The CDR3, as DNA: TGTGCCAGCAGCCGGGACAGATTAATCTCCTACGAGCAGTACTTC. It is translated as CASSRDRLISYEQYF. Looking up the rest from reference TRBV2 and TRBJ2-7 gives the full variable domain: EPEVTQTPSHQVTQMGQEVILRCVPISNHLYFYWYRQILGQKVEFLVSFYNNEISEKSEIFDDQFSVERPDGSNFTLKIRSTKLEDSAMYFCASSRDRLISYEQYFGPGTRLTVT.